The entry that follows covers one T cell receptor beta chain sequence. No antigen is known for it. CDR1 and CDR2 from the germline V gene are MGHDK and SYGVNS. The V end lost 4 bases, the J end lost 4 bases, and 8 bases lay between the germline ends. The CDR3 contains 13 residues. This entry comes from a study of OX40 agonist ivuxolimab in advanced cancers. Across the whole study: The dose-escalation group included hepatocellular carcinoma, melanoma, renal cell carcinoma and head and neck cancer. Past anti-PD-1, anti-PD-L1 or anti-CTLA-4 therapy was accepted, and 30% to 50% had received some. Findings of the study overall: In the 0.1 to 3.0 mg/kg range, CD4+ and CD8+ blood T cells had expanded clonally by week 6.

Repertoires were generated with immunoSEQ multiplex PCR, while TCRdb's copy carries only in-frame clones and drops some. The data contain 80,000 or so clones, roughly 80% of them seen just once; the ten biggest clones take up around 1.8%. Autoimmune disease history or systemic immunosuppression led to patients being barred. The TCR sequence derives from an adult with an advanced solid tumor such as melanoma, head and neck, liver or kidney cancer. Sequenced material: CD4+ or CD8+ T cells sorted from blood, taken in a trial of the OX40 agonist ivuxolimab. The V call is TRBV25-1, the J call TRBJ1-5; TRBD1 might be the D (6 bases). The CDR3: CASSGTANQPQHF. The CDR3 bases are TGTGCCAGCAGTGGGACAGCAAATCAGCCCCAGCATTTT. Using reference TRBV25-1 and TRBJ1-5 for the parts outside the CDR3, the full variable domain is EADIYQTPRYLVIGTGKKITLECSQTMGHDKMYWYQQDPGMELHLIHYSYGVNSTEKGDLSSESTVSRIRTEHFPLTLESARPSHTSQYLCASSGTANQPQHFGDGTRLSIL.